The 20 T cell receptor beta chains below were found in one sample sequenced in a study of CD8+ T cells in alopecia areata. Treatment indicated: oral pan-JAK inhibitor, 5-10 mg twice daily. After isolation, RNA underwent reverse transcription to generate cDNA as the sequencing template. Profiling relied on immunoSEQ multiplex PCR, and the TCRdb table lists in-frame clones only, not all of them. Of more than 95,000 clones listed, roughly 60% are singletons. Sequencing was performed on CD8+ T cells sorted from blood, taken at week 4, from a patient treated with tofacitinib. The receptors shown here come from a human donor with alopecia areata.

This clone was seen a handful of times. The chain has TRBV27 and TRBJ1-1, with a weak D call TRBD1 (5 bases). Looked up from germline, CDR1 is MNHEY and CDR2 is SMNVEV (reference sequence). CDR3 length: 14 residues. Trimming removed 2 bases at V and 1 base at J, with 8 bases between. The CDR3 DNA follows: TGTGCCAGCAGTTTAGCGGGGGGGAACACTGAAGCTTTCTTT. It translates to CASSLAGGNTEAFF.

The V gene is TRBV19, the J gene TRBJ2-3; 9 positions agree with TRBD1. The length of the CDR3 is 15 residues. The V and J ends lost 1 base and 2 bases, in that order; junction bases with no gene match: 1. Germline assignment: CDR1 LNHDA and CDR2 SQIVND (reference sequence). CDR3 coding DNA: TGTGCCAGTAGTATAGGGACAGGGGCCACAGATACGCAGTATTTT. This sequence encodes CASSIGTGATDTQYF.

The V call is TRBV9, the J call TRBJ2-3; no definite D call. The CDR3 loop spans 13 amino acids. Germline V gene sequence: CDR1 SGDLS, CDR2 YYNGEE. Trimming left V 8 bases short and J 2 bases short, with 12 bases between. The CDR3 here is CASSARNTDTQYF. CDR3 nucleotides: TGTGCCAGTTCGGCGAGGAACACAGATACGCAGTATTTT.

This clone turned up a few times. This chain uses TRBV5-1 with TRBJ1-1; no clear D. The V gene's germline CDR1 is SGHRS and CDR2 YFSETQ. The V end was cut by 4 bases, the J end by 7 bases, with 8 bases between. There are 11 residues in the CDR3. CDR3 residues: CASSLPGEAFF. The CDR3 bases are TGCGCCAGCAGCCTTCCGGGTGAAGCTTTCTTT.

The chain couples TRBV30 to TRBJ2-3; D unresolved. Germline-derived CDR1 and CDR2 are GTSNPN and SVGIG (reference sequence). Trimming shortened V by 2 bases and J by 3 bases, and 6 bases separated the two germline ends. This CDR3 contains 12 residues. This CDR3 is CAWSPGTDTQYF. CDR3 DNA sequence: TGTGCCTGGAGTCCCGGGACAGATACGCAGTATTTT. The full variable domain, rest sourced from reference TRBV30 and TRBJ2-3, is SQTIHQWPATLVQPVGSPLSLECTVEGTSNPNLYWYRQAAGRGLQLLFYSVGIGQISSEVPQNLSASRPQDRQFILSSKKLLLSDSGFYLCAWSPGTDTQYFGPGTRLTVL.

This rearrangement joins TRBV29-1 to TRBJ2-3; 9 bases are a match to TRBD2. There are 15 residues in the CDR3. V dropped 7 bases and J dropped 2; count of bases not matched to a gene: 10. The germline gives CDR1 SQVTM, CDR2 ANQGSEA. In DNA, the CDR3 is TGCAGCGCCCAGGAAAGCGGGGGGATCACAGATACGCAGTATTTT. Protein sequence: CSAQESGGITDTQYF.

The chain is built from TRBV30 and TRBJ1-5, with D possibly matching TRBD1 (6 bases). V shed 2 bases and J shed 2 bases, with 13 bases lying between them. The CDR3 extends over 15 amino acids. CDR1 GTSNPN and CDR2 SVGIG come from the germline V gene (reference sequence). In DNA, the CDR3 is TGTGCCTGGAGTAGGGGGGAGAGTGGCAATCAGCCCCAGCATTTT. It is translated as CAWSRGESGNQPQHF.

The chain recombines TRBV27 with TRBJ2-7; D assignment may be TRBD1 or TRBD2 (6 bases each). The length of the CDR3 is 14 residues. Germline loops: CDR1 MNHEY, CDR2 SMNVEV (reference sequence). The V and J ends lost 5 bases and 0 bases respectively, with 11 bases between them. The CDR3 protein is CASSPRGGSYEQYF. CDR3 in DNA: TGTGCCAGCAGTCCCAGGGGAGGCTCCTACGAGCAGTACTTC.

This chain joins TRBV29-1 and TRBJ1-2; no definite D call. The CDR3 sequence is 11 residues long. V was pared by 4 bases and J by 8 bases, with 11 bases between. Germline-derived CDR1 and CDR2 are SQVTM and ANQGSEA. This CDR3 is CSVVGWSGYTF. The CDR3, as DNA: TGCAGCGTTGTAGGATGGTCGGGCTACACCTTC.

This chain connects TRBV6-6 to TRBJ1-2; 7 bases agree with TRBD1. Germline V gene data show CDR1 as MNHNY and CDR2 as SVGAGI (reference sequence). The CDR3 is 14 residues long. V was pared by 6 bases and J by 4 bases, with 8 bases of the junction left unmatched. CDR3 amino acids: CASSSAGTAYGYTF. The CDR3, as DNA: TGTGCCAGCAGCTCCGCCGGGACAGCCTATGGCTACACCTTC.

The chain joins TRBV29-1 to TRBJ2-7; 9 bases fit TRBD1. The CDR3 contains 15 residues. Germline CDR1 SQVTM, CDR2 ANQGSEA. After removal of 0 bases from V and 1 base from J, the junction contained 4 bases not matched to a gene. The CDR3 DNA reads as TGCAGCGTTGAAGATCGCGGGACAGGGTCCTACGAGCAGTACTTC. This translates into CSVEDRGTGSYEQYF.

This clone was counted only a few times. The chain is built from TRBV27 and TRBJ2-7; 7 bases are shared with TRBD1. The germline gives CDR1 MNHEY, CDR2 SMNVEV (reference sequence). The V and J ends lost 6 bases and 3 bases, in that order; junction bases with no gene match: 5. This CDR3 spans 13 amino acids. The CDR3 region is CASRQGLHYEQYF. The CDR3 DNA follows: TGTGCCAGCAGACAGGGGCTCCACTACGAGCAGTACTTC.

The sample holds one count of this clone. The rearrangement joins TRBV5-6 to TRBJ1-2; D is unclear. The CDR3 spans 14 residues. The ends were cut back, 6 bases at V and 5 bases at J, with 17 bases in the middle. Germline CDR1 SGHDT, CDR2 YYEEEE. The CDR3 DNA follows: TGTGCCAGCACCCTACGGGTCTCGGGGTATGGCTACACCTTC. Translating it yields CASTLRVSGYGYTF.

The CDR3 nucleotides read TGTGCCAGCAGGGGGTCAGGGGAGGAGACCCAGTACTTC. Translation gives CASRGSGEETQYF. The V gene is TRBV7-2, the J gene TRBJ2-5; D may be TRBD1 (6 bases). The CDR3 has 13 residues. Germline V CDR1 and CDR2: SGHTA, FQGNSA. V shed 6 bases and J shed 5 bases, with 13 bases lying between them. Combining the CDR3 with reference TRBV7-2 and TRBJ2-5 gives the whole variable domain GAGVSQSPSNKVTEKGKDVELRCDPISGHTALYWYRQSLGQGLEFLIYFQGNSAPDKSGLPSDRFSAERTGGSVSTLTIQRTQQEDSAVYLCASRGSGEETQYFGPGTRLLVL.

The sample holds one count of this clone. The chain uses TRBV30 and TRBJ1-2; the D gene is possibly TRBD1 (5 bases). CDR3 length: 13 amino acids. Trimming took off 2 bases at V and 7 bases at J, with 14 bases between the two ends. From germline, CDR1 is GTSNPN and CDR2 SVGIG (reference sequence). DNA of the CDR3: TGTGCCTGGAGTATAGGGGTACCGTCTGGCTACACCTTC. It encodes CAWSIGVPSGYTF.

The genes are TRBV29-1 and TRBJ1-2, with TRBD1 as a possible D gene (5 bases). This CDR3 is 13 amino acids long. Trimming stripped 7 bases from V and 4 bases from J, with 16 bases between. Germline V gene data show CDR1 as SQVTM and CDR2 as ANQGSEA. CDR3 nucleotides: TGCAGCGCACCGGCCTCGACAGTCTATGGCTACACCTTC. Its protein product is CSAPASTVYGYTF.

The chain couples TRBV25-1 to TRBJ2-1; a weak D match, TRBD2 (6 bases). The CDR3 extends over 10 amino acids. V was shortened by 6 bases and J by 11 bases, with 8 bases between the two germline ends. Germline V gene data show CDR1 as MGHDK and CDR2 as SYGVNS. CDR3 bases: TGTGCCAGCAGAGCGGGCCAGCAGTTCTTC. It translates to CASRAGQQFF.

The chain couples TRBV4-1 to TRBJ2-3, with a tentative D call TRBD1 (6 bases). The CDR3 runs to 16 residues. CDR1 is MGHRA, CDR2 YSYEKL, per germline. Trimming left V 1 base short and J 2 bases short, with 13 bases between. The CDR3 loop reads CASSQATGFPTDTQYF. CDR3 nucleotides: TGCGCCAGCAGCCAAGCCACAGGGTTCCCCACAGATACGCAGTATTTT.

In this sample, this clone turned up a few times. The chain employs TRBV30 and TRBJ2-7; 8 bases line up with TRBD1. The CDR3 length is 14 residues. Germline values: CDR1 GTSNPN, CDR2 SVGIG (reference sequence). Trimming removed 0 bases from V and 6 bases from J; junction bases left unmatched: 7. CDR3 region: CAWSVGQGYVEQYF. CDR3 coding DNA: TGTGCCTGGAGTGTCGGACAGGGTTATGTCGAGCAGTACTTC.

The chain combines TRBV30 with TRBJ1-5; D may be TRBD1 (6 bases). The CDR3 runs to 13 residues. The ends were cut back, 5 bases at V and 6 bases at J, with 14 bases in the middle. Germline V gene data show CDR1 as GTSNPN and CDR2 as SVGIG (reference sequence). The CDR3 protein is CAWAGDQSQPQHF. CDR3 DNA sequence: TGTGCCTGGGCAGGGGATCAGAGTCAGCCCCAGCATTTT. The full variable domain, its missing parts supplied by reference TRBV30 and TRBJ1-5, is SQTIHQWPATLVQPVGSPLSLECTVEGTSNPNLYWYRQAAGRGLQLLFYSVGIGQISSEVPQNLSASRPQDRQFILSSKKLLLSDSGFYLCAWAGDQSQPQHFGDGTRLSIL.